A selection of T cell receptor beta chains follows, all from one sample in a study of chemoradiotherapy in HPV16-positive cancers. Using immunoSEQ multiplex PCR, the repertoire was profiled, and TCRdb retains in-frame clones only, with some absent. The sample yields about 15,000 clones, more than 60% seen once. Sampling was conducted from a patient who underwent chemoradiotherapy. Receptor source: a human donor with HPV-associated anogenital cancer. Both conserved end residues are part of each CDR3. The D gene is left open where the match is weak. Clone size is stated in some rows and not others, as once, few, many or a class when expanded.

size: -
D: TRBD2
V: TRBV7-2
J: TRBJ2-1
DNA: TGTGCCAGCAATAGCGGGGGGGCCATCTTTAGAAATGAGCAGTTCTTC
CDR3: CASNSGGAIFRNEQFF

size: -
D: -
V: TRBV4-1
J: TRBJ2-7
DNA: TGCGCCAGCAGCCAAGCCCCGGCCGCCACCTACGAGCAGTACTTC
CDR3: CASSQAPAATYEQYF

size: -
D: -
V: TRBV4-1
J: TRBJ2-7
DNA: TGCGCCAGCAGCCAAACCCCCCTAGGGGTATCCGAGCAGTACTTC
CDR3: CASSQTPLGVSEQYF

size: -
D: -
V: TRBV18
J: TRBJ2-1
DNA: TGTGCCAGCTCACCATTGGGGGGCTACAATGAGCAGTTCTTC
CDR3: CASSPLGGYNEQFF

size: -
D: -
V: TRBV6-5
J: TRBJ1-1
DNA: TGTGCCAGCAGACCCTCTCCAGGGAGGAGGACTGAAGCTTTCTTT
CDR3: CASRPSPGRRTEAFF

size: once
D: -
V: TRBV2
J: TRBJ2-5
DNA: TGTGCCAGCAGTGTAATAGAAGAGACCCAGTACTTC
CDR3: CASSVIEETQYF

size: -
D: -
V: TRBV6-1
J: TRBJ2-3
DNA: TGTGCCAGCAGTGTACGTACGGGGAAAGATACGCAGTATTTT
CDR3: CASSVRTGKDTQYF

size: -
D: -
V: TRBV7-8
J: TRBJ1-4
DNA: TGTGCCAGCAGCTTAGGGGTAGGATATGAAAAACTGTTTTTT
CDR3: CASSLGVGYEKLFF

size: -
D: -
V: TRBV27
J: TRBJ1-5
DNA: TGTGCCAGCAGTTTATCCGTGGATAGCAATCAGCCCCAGCATTTT
CDR3: CASSLSVDSNQPQHF

size: -
D: -
V: TRBV5-8
J: TRBJ1-5
DNA: TGTGCCAGCAGCTTGTCGGCAGGGGTTCCGATAGGTCAGCCCCAGCATTTT
CDR3: CASSLSAGVPIGQPQHF

size: -
D: -
V: TRBV12-5
J: TRBJ2-1
DNA: TGTGCTAGTGGTACCCCGGGCCAGACAAATGAGCAGTTCTTC
CDR3: CASGTPGQTNEQFF

size: -
D: -
V: TRBV11-3
J: TRBJ2-3
DNA: TGTGCCAGCAGCTCCGGACCTGGCACAGATACGCAGTATTTT
CDR3: CASSSGPGTDTQYF

size: -
D: -
V: TRBV19
J: TRBJ1-2
DNA: TGTGCCAGTAGTATCGACGGGCTCGGCTACACCTTC
CDR3: CASSIDGLGYTF

size: few
D: TRBD2
V: TRBV2
J: TRBJ2-7
DNA: TGTGCCAGCAGCGGGACTAGTTACTCCGAGCAGTACTTC
CDR3: CASSGTSYSEQYF

size: once
D: TRBD2
V: TRBV7-9
J: TRBJ2-1
DNA: TGTGCCAGCAGCTTACCGCGGACTAGCGGGGGACGGAATGAGCAGTTCTTC
CDR3: CASSLPRTSGGRNEQFF

size: -
D: -
V: TRBV5-1
J: TRBJ1-2
DNA: TGCGCCAGCAGCTTGGGACAAGTCTCCTATGGCTACACCTTC
CDR3: CASSLGQVSYGYTF

size: few
D: -
V: TRBV5-6
J: TRBJ1-2
DNA: TGTGCCAGCACCCAGGACAGACGGCCCACGGGCTACACCTTC
CDR3: CASTQDRRPTGYTF

size: -
D: TRBD2
V: TRBV6-1
J: TRBJ2-1
DNA: TGTGCCAGCAGTGAAGGCGGGGGAGGTGAGCAGTTCTTC
CDR3: CASSEGGGGEQFF

size: -
D: TRBD1
V: TRBV2
J: TRBJ2-7
DNA: TGTGCCAGCAAGGGACAGAGCCAATGGACTTCCTACGAGCAGTACTTC
CDR3: CASKGQSQWTSYEQYF

size: -
D: -
V: TRBV27
J: TRBJ1-1
DNA: TGTGCCAGCAGTTACCTGGGTACGACTGAAGCTTTCTTT
CDR3: CASSYLGTTEAFF

size: -
D: -
V: TRBV9
J: TRBJ2-6
DNA: TGTGCCAGCAGCGTGACGACCTCTGGGGCCAACGTCCTGACTTTC
CDR3: CASSVTTSGANVLTF

size: -
D: -
V: TRBV15
J: TRBJ1-6
DNA: TGTGCCACCGGGGCCCAGAGGTCCCCCCTCCACTTT
CDR3: CATGAQRSPLHF

size: -
D: -
V: TRBV20-1
J: TRBJ1-2
DNA: TGCAGTGCTCATCGGGGGGCTGGCTACACCTTC
CDR3: CSAHRGAGYTF

size: -
D: TRBD1
V: TRBV11-2
J: TRBJ2-5
DNA: TGTGCCAGCAGTTCAAGACAGGGTAGAGAGACCCAGTACTTC
CDR3: CASSSRQGRETQYF

size: once
D: -
V: TRBV5-6
J: TRBJ1-4
DNA: TGTGCCAGCAGCTTTGAAGAAAAACTGTTTTTT
CDR3: CASSFEEKLFF

size: once
D: -
V: TRBV7-2
J: TRBJ1-1
DNA: TGTGCCAGCAGCTCTGGACGCTTGACGCTTGGGTCTTTCTTT
CDR3: CASSSGRLTLGSFF

size: -
D: TRBD2
V: TRBV9
J: TRBJ2-5
DNA: TGTGCCAGCAGCGTAAGTGGCGCGGGGGGCCAAGAGACCCAGTACTTC
CDR3: CASSVSGAGGQETQYF

size: -
D: TRBD2
V: TRBV7-2
J: TRBJ2-3
DNA: TGTGCCAGCAGCTTAAATAGCGGGGGATCAACAGATACGCAGTATTTT
CDR3: CASSLNSGGSTDTQYF

size: -
D: -
V: TRBV12-5
J: TRBJ1-1
DNA: TGTGCTAGTGGTCCAGGGTCGAACACTGAAGCTTTCTTT
CDR3: CASGPGSNTEAFF

size: -
D: TRBD1
V: TRBV11-2
J: TRBJ1-2
DNA: TGTGCCAGCAGCTTAGCCCTACAGGGGACAATTAATAACTATGGCTACACCTTC
CDR3: CASSLALQGTINNYGYTF

size: -
D: TRBD1
V: TRBV7-2
J: TRBJ1-5
DNA: TGTGCCAGCAGCTTAGGATCCTCGCTGGTCGGACAGGGCTATCAGCCCCAGCATTTT
CDR3: CASSLGSSLVGQGYQPQHF

size: -
D: TRBD2
V: TRBV4-3
J: TRBJ2-3
DNA: TGCGCCAGCAGCCGACTAGCGGGGGGGCTGACAGATACGCAGTATTTT
CDR3: CASSRLAGGLTDTQYF

size: -
D: -
V: TRBV7-2
J: TRBJ2-3
DNA: TGTGCCAGCAGCTTGACAGGTCGCACAGATACGCAGTATTTT
CDR3: CASSLTGRTDTQYF

size: few
D: -
V: TRBV7-3
J: TRBJ1-6
DNA: TGTGCCAGCAGCTCAGGGGATAATTCACCCCTCCACTTT
CDR3: CASSSGDNSPLHF

size: once
D: -
V: TRBV5-6
J: TRBJ2-3
DNA: TGTGCCAGCAGCTTTTCGGTAAGCGAATCGGATACGCAGTATTTT
CDR3: CASSFSVSESDTQYF

size: once
D: -
V: TRBV14
J: TRBJ1-2
DNA: TGTGCCAGCAGCCAAGTTCGGGGGGGGTCCTATGGCTACACCTTC
CDR3: CASSQVRGGSYGYTF

size: -
D: -
V: TRBV7-9
J: TRBJ1-1
DNA: TGTGCCAGCAGGGGAGGGGGAAGTTACACTGAAGCTTTCTTT
CDR3: CASRGGGSYTEAFF

size: -
D: -
V: TRBV9
J: TRBJ2-5
DNA: TGTGCCAGCAGCGCGGGTGGAGGGACCCAGTACTTC
CDR3: CASSAGGGTQYF

size: few
D: TRBD2
V: TRBV6-5
J: TRBJ2-2
DNA: TGTGCCAGCAGCGATCGGGGGGGGATCGGGGAGCTGTTTTTT
CDR3: CASSDRGGIGELFF

size: -
D: -
V: TRBV7-2
J: TRBJ1-1
DNA: TGTGCCAGCAGCTTAGATGGACATCCGAACACTGAAGCTTTCTTT
CDR3: CASSLDGHPNTEAFF

size: -
D: -
V: TRBV12-5
J: TRBJ2-2
DNA: TGTGCTAGTGGTTTAGGCCAGGGTAGCACCGGGGAGCTGTTTTTT
CDR3: CASGLGQGSTGELFF

size: -
D: -
V: TRBV6-1
J: TRBJ1-1
DNA: TGTGCCAGCAGTGAATTGATAAGTGAAGCTTTCTTT
CDR3: CASSELISEAFF

size: -
D: TRBD2
V: TRBV11-3
J: TRBJ2-3
DNA: TGTGCCAGCAGCCCTAGACTAGCGGGGGGTCCAGATACGCAGTATTTT
CDR3: CASSPRLAGGPDTQYF

size: once
D: -
V: TRBV5-4
J: TRBJ1-2
DNA: TGTGCCAGCAGCTTGGCCAAGGTATCCTATGGCTACACCTTC
CDR3: CASSLAKVSYGYTF

size: -
D: TRBD1
V: TRBV6-5
J: TRBJ1-5
DNA: TGTGCCAGCAGGCGACAGGGAGACAATCAGCCCCAGCATTTT
CDR3: CASRRQGDNQPQHF

size: -
D: -
V: TRBV27
J: TRBJ1-2
DNA: TGTGCCAGCAGTTGGGACGGCCACTATGGCTACACCTTC
CDR3: CASSWDGHYGYTF

size: -
D: TRBD2
V: TRBV6-5
J: TRBJ2-7
DNA: TGTGCCAGCAGGCCTTCCGCGGGGGGTACCTACGAGCAGTACTTC
CDR3: CASRPSAGGTYEQYF

size: -
D: TRBD1
V: TRBV6-1
J: TRBJ1-4
DNA: TGTGCCAGCGGGGACAGGGTTGGAGAAAAACTGTTTTTT
CDR3: CASGDRVGEKLFF

size: -
D: -
V: TRBV27
J: TRBJ1-4
DNA: TGTGCCAGCAGTTCTGGTAGAATCGGTGAAAAACTGTTTTTT
CDR3: CASSSGRIGEKLFF

size: -
D: TRBD1
V: TRBV28
J: TRBJ1-6
DNA: TGTGCCAGCAGCTTAGGGGACAGGCTGGGGTCACCCCTCCACTTT
CDR3: CASSLGDRLGSPLHF

size: -
D: -
V: TRBV11-2
J: TRBJ2-3
DNA: TGTGCCAGCAGCTTTGTGATGGACACAGATACGCAGTATTTT
CDR3: CASSFVMDTDTQYF

size: once
D: -
V: TRBV7-8
J: TRBJ2-3
DNA: TGTGCCAGCAGCTTAGGAGGTGCGGCAGATACGCAGTATTTT
CDR3: CASSLGGAADTQYF